This T cell receptor (beta chain) was identified during a study of T cell responses to AZD1222 COVID-19 vaccine. General observations from the study: A reported finding is that nearly half of spike-specific TCRs target unmutated variant regions. Among vaccine-associated CD4 TCRs, coverage spanned spike, with dominance at 160-218 and 743-854.

Assay used: immunoSEQ multiplex PCR; TCRdb lists only in-frame clones, some missing. Of 150,000 or so clones listed, roughly 92% are singletons. The CDR3 is 14 amino acids. With V trimmed by 2 bases and J by 5 bases, 5 bases remained unmatched. Germline CDR1 is SGHAT and CDR2 is FQNNGV. Turning to this clone: Its antigen is unknown.

The chain links TRBV11-2 to TRBJ2-7, with 8 bases matching TRBD2. The TCR comes from an adult in good health. This sample comprised peripheral blood, obtained on day 0 of AZD1222 vaccination. For the CDR3, the DNA is TGTGCCAGCAGCTTAAGCGGGAGCCAGAACGAGCAGTACTTC. This gives the protein CASSLSGSQNEQYF. The full variable domain, in which reference TRBV11-2 and TRBJ2-7 provide the parts outside the CDR3, is EAGVAQSPRYKIIEKRQSVAFWCNPISGHATLYWYQQILGQGPKLLIQFQNNGVVDDSQLPKDRFSAERLKGVDSTLKIQPAKLEDSAVYLCASSLSGSQNEQYFGPGTRLTVT.